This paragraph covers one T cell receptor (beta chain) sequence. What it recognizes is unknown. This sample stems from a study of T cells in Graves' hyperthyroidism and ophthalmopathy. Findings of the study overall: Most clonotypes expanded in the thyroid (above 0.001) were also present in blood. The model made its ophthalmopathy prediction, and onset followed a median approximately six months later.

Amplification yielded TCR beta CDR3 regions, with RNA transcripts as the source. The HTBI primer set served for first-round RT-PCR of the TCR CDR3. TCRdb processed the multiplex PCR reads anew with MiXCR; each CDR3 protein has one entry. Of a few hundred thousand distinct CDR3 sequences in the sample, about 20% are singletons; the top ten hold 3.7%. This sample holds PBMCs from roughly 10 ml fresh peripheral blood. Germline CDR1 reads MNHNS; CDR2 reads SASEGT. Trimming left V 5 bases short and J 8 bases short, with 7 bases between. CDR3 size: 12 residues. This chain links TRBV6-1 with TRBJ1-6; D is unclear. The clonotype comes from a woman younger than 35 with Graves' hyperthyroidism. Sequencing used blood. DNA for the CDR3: TGTGCCAGCAGTAGCCCATATTCACCCCTCCACTTT. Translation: CASSSPYSPLHF.